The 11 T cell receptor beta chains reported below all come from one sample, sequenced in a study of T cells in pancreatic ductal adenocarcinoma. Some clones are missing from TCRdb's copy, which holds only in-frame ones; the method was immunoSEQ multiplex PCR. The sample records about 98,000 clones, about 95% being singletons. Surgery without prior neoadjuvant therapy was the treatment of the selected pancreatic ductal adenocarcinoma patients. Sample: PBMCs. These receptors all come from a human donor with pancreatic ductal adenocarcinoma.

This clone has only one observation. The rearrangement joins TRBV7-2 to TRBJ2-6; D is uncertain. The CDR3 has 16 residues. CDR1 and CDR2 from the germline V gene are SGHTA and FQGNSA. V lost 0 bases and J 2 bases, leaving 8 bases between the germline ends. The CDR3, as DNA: TGTGCCAGCAGCTTAGCATGGCAAGCTGGGGCCAACGTCCTGACTTTC. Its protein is CASSLAWQAGANVLTF.

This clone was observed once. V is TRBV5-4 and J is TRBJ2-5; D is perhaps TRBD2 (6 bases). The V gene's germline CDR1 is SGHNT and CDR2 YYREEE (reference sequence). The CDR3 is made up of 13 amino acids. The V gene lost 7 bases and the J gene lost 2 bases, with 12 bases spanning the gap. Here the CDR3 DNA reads TGTGCCAGCTCAAGCGGGTCTCAAGAGACCCAGTACTTC. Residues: CASSSGSQETQYF.

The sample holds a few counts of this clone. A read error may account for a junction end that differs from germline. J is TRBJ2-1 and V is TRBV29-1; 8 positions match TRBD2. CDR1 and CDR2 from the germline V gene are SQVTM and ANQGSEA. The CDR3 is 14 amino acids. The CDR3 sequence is CSVVREGHPRGVLF. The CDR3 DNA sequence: TGCAGCGTTGTACGGGAGGGCCATCCCCGGGGTGTGCTCTTC.

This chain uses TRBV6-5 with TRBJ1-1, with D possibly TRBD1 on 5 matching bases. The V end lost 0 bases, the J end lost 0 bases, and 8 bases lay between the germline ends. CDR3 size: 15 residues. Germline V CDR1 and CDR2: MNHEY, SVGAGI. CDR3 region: CASSYSGGVNTEAFF. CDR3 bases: TGTGCCAGCAGTTACTCGGGGGGTGTGAACACTGAAGCTTTCTTT.

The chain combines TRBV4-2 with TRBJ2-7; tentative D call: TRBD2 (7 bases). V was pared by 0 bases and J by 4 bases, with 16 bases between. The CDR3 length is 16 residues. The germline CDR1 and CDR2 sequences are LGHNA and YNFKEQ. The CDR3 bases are TGTGCCAGCAGCCAAGAGGGGGGGCTCACCATTTACGAGCAGTACTTC. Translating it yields CASSQEGGLTIYEQYF.

The chain's CDR3 is CASRRTGWGTEAFF. The CDR3 DNA reads as TGTGCCAGCAGACGCACAGGGTGGGGGACTGAAGCTTTCTTT. The V call is TRBV27, the J call TRBJ1-1; D may be TRBD1 (6 bases). The CDR3 sequence is 14 residues long. Trimming took off 6 bases at V and 5 bases at J, with 16 bases between the two ends. Looked up from germline, CDR1 is MNHEY and CDR2 is SMNVEV (reference sequence).

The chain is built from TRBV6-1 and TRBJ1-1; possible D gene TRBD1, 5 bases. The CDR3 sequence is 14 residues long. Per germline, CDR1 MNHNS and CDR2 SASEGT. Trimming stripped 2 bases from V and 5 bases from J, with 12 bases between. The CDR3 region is CASSERGSLTEAFF. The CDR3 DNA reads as TGTGCCAGCAGTGAACGGGGGAGTTTGACTGAAGCTTTCTTT.

CDR3 bases: TGCGCCAGCAGCCAAGGGACTAGCGGGAGCCGGGAGCTGTTTTTT. Translation: CASSQGTSGSRELFF. The chain joins TRBV4-3 to TRBJ2-2; 13 bases agree with TRBD2. CDR3 length: 15 amino acids. Losses at the gene ends were 1 base for V and 9 bases for J; bases not matched to a gene: 2. Germline-derived CDR1 and CDR2 are LGHNA and YSLEER.

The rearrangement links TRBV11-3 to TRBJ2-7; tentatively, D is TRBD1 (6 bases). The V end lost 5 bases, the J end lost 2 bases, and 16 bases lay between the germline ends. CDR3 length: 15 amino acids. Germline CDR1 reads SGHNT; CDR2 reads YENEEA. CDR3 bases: TGTGCCAGCAGCCAGGGGTCGGGAAGCCCCTACGAGCAGTACTTC. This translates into CASSQGSGSPYEQYF.

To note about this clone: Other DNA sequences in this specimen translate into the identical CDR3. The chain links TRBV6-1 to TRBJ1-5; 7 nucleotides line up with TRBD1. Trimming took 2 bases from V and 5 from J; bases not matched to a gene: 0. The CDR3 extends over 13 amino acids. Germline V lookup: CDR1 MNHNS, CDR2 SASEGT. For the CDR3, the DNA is TGTGCCAGCAGTGAACAGGGGGATCAGCCCCAGCATTTT. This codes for CASSEQGDQPQHF.

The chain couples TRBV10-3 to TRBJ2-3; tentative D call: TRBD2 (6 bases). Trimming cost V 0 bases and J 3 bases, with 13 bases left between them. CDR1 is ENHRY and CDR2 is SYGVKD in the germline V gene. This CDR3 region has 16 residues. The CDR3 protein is CAISESSVGLTDTQYF. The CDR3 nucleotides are TGTGCCATCAGTGAGTCTTCTGTTGGACTAACAGATACGCAGTATTTT.